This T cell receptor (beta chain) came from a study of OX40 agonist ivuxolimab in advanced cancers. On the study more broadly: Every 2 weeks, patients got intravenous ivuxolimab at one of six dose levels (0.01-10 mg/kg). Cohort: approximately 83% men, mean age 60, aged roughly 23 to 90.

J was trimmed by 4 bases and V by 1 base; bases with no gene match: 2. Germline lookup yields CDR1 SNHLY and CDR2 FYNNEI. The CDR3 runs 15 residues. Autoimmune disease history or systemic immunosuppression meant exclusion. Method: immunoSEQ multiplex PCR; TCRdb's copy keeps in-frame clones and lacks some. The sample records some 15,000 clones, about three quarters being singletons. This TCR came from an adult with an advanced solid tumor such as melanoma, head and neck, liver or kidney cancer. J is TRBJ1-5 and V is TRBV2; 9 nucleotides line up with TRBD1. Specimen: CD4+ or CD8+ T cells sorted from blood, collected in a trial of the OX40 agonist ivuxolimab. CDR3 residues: CASSEEGQGNQPQHF. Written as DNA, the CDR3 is TGTGCCAGCAGTGAAGAGGGACAGGGAAATCAGCCCCAGCATTTT.